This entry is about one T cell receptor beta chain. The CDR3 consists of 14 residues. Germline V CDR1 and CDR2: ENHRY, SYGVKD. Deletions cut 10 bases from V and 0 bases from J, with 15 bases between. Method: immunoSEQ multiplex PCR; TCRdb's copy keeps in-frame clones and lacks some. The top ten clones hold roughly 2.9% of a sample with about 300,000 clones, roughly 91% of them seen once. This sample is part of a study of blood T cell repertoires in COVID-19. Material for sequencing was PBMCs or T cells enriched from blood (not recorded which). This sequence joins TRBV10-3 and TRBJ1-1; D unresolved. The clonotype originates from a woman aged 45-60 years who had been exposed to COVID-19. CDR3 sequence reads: CATQSVPLNTEAFF. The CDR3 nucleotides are TGTGCCACCCAAAGCGTTCCTTTGAACACTGAAGCTTTCTTT.